This entry is about one T cell receptor (beta chain). Its antigen remains unidentified. At one boundary the junction diverges from the germline segment, which might be a read error. The data stem from a study of multiple sclerosis patients with progressive multifocal leukoencephalopathy. Study-level information: Longitudinal control samples came from natalizumab-treated multiple sclerosis patients without PML.

The data were produced by immunoSEQ multiplex PCR, yet TCRdb's version contains in-frame clones alone and is incomplete. The repertoire consists of about 32,000 clones, with about 92% occurring once and the leading ten covering less than 2%. From germline, CDR1 is GTSNPN and CDR2 SVGIG (reference sequence). This CDR3 is 12 amino acids long. Regarding the study as a whole: Whether JC virus or general immunocompromise explains the findings remained unclear.

Time point here: before natalizumab initiation. Prior interferon beta treatment was universal, and the PML patients were all female. The chain recombines TRBV30 with TRBJ1-2; D call uncertain. The sequenced sample was PBMCs. The sequence was obtained from a man aged 30 to 39 with multiple sclerosis. CDR3 DNA sequence: TGTGCCTGCAGTGGAGCTAACTATGGCTACACCTTC. Translating gives CACSGANYGYTF.